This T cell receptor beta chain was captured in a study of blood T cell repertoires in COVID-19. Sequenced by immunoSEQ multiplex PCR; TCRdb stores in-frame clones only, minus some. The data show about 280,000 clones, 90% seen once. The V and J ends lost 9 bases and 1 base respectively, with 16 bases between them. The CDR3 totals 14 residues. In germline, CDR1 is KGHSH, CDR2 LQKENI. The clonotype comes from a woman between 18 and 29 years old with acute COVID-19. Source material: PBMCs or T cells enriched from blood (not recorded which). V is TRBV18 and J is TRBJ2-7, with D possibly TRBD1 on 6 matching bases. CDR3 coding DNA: TGTGCCAGTATGCAGGGGCTACAATCCTACGAGCAGTACTTC. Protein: CASMQGLQSYEQYF. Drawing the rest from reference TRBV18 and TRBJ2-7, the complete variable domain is NAGVMQNPRHLVRRRGQEARLRCSPMKGHSHVYWYRQLPEEGLKFMVYLQKENIIDESGMPKERFSAEFPKEGPSILRIQQVVRGDSAAYFCASMQGLQSYEQYFGPGTRLTVT.